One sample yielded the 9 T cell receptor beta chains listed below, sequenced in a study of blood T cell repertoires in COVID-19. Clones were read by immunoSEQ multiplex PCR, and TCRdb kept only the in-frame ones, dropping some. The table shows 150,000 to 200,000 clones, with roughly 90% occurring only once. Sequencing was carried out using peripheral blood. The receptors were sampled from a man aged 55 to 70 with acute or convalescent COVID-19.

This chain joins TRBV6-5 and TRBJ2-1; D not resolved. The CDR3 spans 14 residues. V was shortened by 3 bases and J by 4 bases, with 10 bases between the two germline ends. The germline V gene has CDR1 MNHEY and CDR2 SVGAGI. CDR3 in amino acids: CASSYDPLYNEQFF. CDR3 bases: TGTGCCAGCAGTTATGACCCACTATACAATGAGCAGTTCTTC.

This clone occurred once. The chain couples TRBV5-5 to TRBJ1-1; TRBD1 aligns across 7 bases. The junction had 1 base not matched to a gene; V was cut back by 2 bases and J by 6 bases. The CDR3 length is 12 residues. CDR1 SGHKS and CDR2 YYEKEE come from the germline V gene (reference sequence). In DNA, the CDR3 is TGTGCCAGCAGCTTCAGGGGGGCTGAAGCTTTCTTT. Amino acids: CASSFRGAEAFF.

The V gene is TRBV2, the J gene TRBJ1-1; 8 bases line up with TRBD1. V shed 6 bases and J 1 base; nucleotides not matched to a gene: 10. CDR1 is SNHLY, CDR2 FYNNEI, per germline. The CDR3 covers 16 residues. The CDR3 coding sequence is TGTGCCAGCAGCCCCACAGGGGGGAGGACGAACACTGAAGCTTTCTTT. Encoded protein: CASSPTGGRTNTEAFF.

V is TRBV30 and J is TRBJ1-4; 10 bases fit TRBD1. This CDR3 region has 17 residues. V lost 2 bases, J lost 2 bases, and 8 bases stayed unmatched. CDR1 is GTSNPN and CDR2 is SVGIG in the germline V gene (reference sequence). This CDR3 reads CAWSHPGQGTTNEKLFF. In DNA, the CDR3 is TGTGCCTGGAGTCATCCGGGACAGGGGACGACTAATGAAAAACTGTTTTTT.

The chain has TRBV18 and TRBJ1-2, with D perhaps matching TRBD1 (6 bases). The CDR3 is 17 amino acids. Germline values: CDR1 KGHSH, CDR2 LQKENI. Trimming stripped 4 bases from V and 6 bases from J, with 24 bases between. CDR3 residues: CASSHPGSGGAKNGYTF. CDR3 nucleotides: TGTGCCAGCTCACATCCCGGTAGTGGGGGGGCGAAGAATGGCTACACCTTC. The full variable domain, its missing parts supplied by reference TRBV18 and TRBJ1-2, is NAGVMQNPRHLVRRRGQEARLRCSPMKGHSHVYWYRQLPEEGLKFMVYLQKENIIDESGMPKERFSAEFPKEGPSILRIQQVVRGDSAAYFCASSHPGSGGAKNGYTFGSGTRLTVV.

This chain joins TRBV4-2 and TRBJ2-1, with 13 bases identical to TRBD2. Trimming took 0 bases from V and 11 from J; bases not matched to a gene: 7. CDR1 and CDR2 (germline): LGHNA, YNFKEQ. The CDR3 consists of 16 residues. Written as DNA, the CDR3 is TGTGCCAGCAGCCAAGATAGGACTAGCGGGGGCCACAAGCAGTTCTTC. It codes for CASSQDRTSGGHKQFF.

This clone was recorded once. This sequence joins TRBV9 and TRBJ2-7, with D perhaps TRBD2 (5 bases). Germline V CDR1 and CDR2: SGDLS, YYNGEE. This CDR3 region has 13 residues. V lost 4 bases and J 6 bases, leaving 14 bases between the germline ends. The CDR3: CASSPRTGFEQYF. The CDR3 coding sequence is TGTGCCAGCAGCCCCCGTACGGGGTTCGAGCAGTACTTC.

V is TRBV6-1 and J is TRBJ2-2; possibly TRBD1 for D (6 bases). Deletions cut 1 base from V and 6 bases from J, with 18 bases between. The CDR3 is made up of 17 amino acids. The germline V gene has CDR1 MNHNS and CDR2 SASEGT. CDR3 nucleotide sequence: TGTGCCAGCAGTGAAGGGGGGCGGCTAGAGGAATCCGGGGAGCTGTTTTTT. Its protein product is CASSEGGRLEESGELFF.

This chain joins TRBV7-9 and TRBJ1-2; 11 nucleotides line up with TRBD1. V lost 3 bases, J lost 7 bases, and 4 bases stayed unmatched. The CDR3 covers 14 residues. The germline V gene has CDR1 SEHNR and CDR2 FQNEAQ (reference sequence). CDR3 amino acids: CASSLGQGVSGYTF. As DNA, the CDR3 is TGTGCCAGCAGCTTGGGACAGGGGGTCTCTGGCTACACCTTC.